The 3 T cell receptor beta chains in this list originate from one sample, sequenced in a study of STAT5B mutations in CD4+ large granular lymphocyte leukemia. Method: immunoSEQ multiplex PCR; TCRdb's copy keeps in-frame clones and lacks some. The sample holds about 33,000 clones, around 70% seen once. Input material: CD4+ T cells from blood buffy coats. These receptors all come from a human donor in good health.

Turning to this clone: One end of the junction does not line up with germline, which may come from a read error. The chain joins TRBV9 to TRBJ2-1; 9 bases match TRBD1. The V gene's germline CDR1 is SGDLS and CDR2 YYNGEE. This CDR3 comprises 16 residues. CDR3 DNA: TGTGCCAGCAGCCCTAAACGGGACAGGGCCTACGATGAGCAGTTCTTC. Residues: CASSPKRDRAYDEQFF.

This clone was detected only once. The CDR3, as DNA: TGTGCCAGCAGTTATGCCGGGGGAAGCTCCTACAATGAGCAGTTCTTC. Translating it yields CASSYAGGSSYNEQFF. This chain connects TRBV6-5 to TRBJ2-1; possibly TRBD2 for D (6 bases). The germline CDR1 and CDR2 sequences are MNHEY and SVGAGI. The V end lost 3 bases, the J end lost 0 bases, and 12 bases lay between the germline ends. The CDR3 consists of 16 residues.

The chain uses TRBV7-3 and TRBJ2-7; 7 bases are a match to TRBD1. The CDR3 runs to 15 residues. After removal of 5 bases from V and 6 bases from J, the junction contained 13 bases not matched to a gene. CDR1 is SGHTA, CDR2 FQGTGA, per germline. CDR3 protein: CASSPQGVGSGEQYF. As DNA, the CDR3 is TGTGCCAGCAGCCCGCAGGGGGTGGGGTCGGGCGAGCAGTACTTC.